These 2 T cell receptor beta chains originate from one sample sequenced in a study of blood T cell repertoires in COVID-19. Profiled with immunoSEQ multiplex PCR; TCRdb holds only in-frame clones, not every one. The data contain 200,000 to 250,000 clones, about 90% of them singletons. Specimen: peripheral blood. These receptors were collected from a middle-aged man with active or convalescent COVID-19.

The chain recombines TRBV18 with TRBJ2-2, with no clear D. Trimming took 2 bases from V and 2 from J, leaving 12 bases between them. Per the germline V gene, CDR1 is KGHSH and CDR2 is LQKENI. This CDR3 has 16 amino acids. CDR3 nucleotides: TGTGCCAGCTCACCAGACCAGGTTACTAACACCGGGGAGCTGTTTTTT. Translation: CASSPDQVTNTGELFF.

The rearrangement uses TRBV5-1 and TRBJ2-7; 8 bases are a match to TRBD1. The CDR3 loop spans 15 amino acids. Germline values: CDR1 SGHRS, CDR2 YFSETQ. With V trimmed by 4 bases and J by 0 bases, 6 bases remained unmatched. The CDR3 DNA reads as TGCGCCAGCAGCACAGGGACAGGCCGCTCCTACGAGCAGTACTTC. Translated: CASSTGTGRSYEQYF.